What follows are 15 T cell receptor beta chains derived from one specimen sequenced in a study of OX40 agonist ivuxolimab in advanced cancers. The protocol was immunoSEQ multiplex PCR, while the TCRdb copy is restricted to in-frame clones and leaves out a portion. The table includes 55,000 to 85,000 clones, about nine tenths detected once. This specimen consisted of CD4+ or CD8+ T cells sorted from blood, obtained in a trial of the OX40 agonist ivuxolimab. Receptors were obtained from an adult with an advanced solid tumor such as melanoma, head and neck, liver or kidney cancer.

This clone came up once. The genes are TRBV19 and TRBJ1-2, with 12 bases lining up with TRBD1. Germline V gene data show CDR1 as LNHDA and CDR2 as SQIVND (reference sequence). V was pared by 4 bases and J by 7 bases, with 7 bases of the junction left unmatched. The CDR3 spans 15 residues. The chain's CDR3 is CASSNPGQGAGGYTF. DNA of the CDR3: TGTGCCAGTAGTAACCCGGGACAGGGGGCGGGTGGCTACACCTTC.

The chain carries TRBV19 and TRBJ1-5; TRBD1 is a possible D gene (6 bases). This CDR3 spans 15 amino acids. CDR1 and CDR2 from the germline V gene are LNHDA and SQIVND (reference sequence). V was pared by 5 bases and J by 3 bases, with 14 bases between. CDR3: CASSAHGQINQPQHF. The CDR3 region has the DNA TGTGCCAGTAGTGCCCACGGACAGATCAATCAGCCCCAGCATTTT.

CDR3 sequence: CASSFSVAGRPETQYF. The CDR3 DNA reads as TGCGCCAGCAGCTTCTCGGTAGCGGGCCGGCCTGAGACCCAGTACTTC. The chain links TRBV5-1 to TRBJ2-5, with TRBD2 matching over 7 bases. Germline loops: CDR1 SGHRS, CDR2 YFSETQ. With V trimmed by 2 bases and J by 5 bases, 12 bases remained unmatched. The CDR3 covers 16 residues.

The chain is built from TRBV2 and TRBJ2-7, with D possibly being TRBD1 or TRBD2 (5 bases each). The CDR3 loop spans 14 amino acids. Germline lookup yields CDR1 SNHLY and CDR2 FYNNEI. The germline V and J ends were trimmed by 3 bases and 7 bases, with 16 bases remaining between them. The CDR3 spells CASSDQGVILEQYF. For the CDR3, the DNA is TGTGCCAGCAGTGACCAGGGAGTAATTCTGGAGCAGTACTTC.

The V and J genes are TRBV14 and TRBJ2-7, with 10 bases fitting TRBD1. V dropped 2 bases and J dropped 1; count of bases not matched to a gene: 8. Looked up from germline, CDR1 is SGHDN and CDR2 is FVKESK. The CDR3 sequence is 17 residues long. The CDR3 region is CASSQFIWDRGSYEQYF. Written as DNA, the CDR3 is TGTGCCAGCAGCCAATTTATCTGGGACAGGGGATCCTACGAGCAGTACTTC.

The chain employs TRBV19 and TRBJ1-2; TRBD1 agrees at 7 bases. Germline V CDR1 and CDR2: LNHDA, SQIVND (reference sequence). CDR3 length: 15 amino acids. The ends lost 5 bases at V and 1 base at J; junction bases unmatched: 7. Written as DNA, the CDR3 is TGTGCCAGTAGTCCCGGGACAGCTAATAACTATGGCTACACCTTC. Translation gives CASSPGTANNYGYTF.

The chain recombines TRBV9 with TRBJ1-4; tentative D call: TRBD1 (6 bases). Germline loops: CDR1 SGDLS, CDR2 YYNGEE. The CDR3 is made up of 14 amino acids. V lost 2 bases and J lost 7, with 12 bases in between. The CDR3 DNA reads as TGTGCCAGCAGCGTGACGGGGGCAGGTGAAAAACTGTTTTTT. Translation: CASSVTGAGEKLFF.

In this sample, this clone turned up once. This rearrangement joins TRBV18 to TRBJ2-7, with TRBD2 matching over 8 bases. V was clipped by 3 bases and J by 0 bases; unmatched bases: 10. This CDR3 has 17 residues. The V gene's germline CDR1 is KGHSH and CDR2 LQKENI. The CDR3 reads CASSPEIVAGGSYEQYF. Here the CDR3 DNA reads TGTGCCAGCTCACCGGAGATAGTGGCGGGGGGCTCCTACGAGCAGTACTTC.

The rearrangement uses TRBV13 and TRBJ2-5, with D unresolved. CDR3 length: 15 amino acids. Trimming pared 1 base from V and 5 bases from J, leaving 14 bases between. Per the germline V gene, CDR1 is PRHDT and CDR2 is FYEKMQ (reference sequence). CDR3 residues: CASSLVIGLGETQYF. The CDR3 DNA reads as TGTGCCAGCAGCTTAGTGATAGGGCTTGGGGAGACCCAGTACTTC. The whole variable domain, filled in from reference TRBV13 and TRBJ2-5, reads AAGVIQSPRHLIKEKRETATLKCYPIPRHDTVYWYQQGPGQDPQFLISFYEKMQSDKGSIPDRFSAQQFSDYHSELNMSSLELGDSALYFCASSLVIGLGETQYFGPGTRLLVL.

This clone was detected only once. The genes are TRBV18 and TRBJ2-7; 14 nucleotides line up with TRBD2. Germline V gene lookup returns CDR1 KGHSH and CDR2 LQKENI. V shed 5 bases, J shed 5 bases, and the junction held 5 bases outside the gene matches. There are 15 residues in the CDR3. In DNA, the CDR3 is TGTGCCAGCTCATTCGGGACTAGCGGGAGCAACGAGCAGTACTTC. This gives the protein CASSFGTSGSNEQYF. The whole variable domain, filled in from reference TRBV18 and TRBJ2-7, reads NAGVMQNPRHLVRRRGQEARLRCSPMKGHSHVYWYRQLPEEGLKFMVYLQKENIIDESGMPKERFSAEFPKEGPSILRIQQVVRGDSAAYFCASSFGTSGSNEQYFGPGTRLTVT.

This sequence joins TRBV7-3 and TRBJ1-1, with unresolved D. The CDR3 loop spans 13 amino acids. CDR1 is SGHTA, CDR2 FQGTGA, per germline. V was trimmed by 5 bases and J by 7 bases, leaving 14 bases between them. The CDR3 protein is CASSQMDRSEAFF. Written as DNA, the CDR3 is TGTGCCAGCAGCCAAATGGACCGCAGTGAAGCTTTCTTT.

The chain is built from TRBV5-4 and TRBJ2-3; D is perhaps TRBD2 (5 bases). The V gene's germline CDR1 is SGHNT and CDR2 YYREEE (reference sequence). With 0 bases removed from V and 3 bases from J, the gap between germline ends came to 11 bases. The CDR3 is made up of 15 amino acids. CDR3 DNA: TGTGCCAGCAGCTTGGGGGGTGGGAGAACAGATACGCAGTATTTT. Its translation is CASSLGGGRTDTQYF.

In regard to this clone: At one end the junction does not follow the germline gene, possibly because of a read error. CDR3 coding DNA: TGTGCCATCAGTGAGAACAGTGAAGCTTTCTTT. Translation gives CAISENSEAFF. The rearrangement joins TRBV10-3 to TRBJ1-1; no definite D call. Germline lookup yields CDR1 ENHRY and CDR2 SYGVKD. This CDR3 is built from 11 residues.

The chain carries TRBV11-3 and TRBJ2-4; a weak D match, TRBD1 (6 bases). V was cut by 5 bases and J by 9 bases, with 8 bases left in between. Per germline, CDR1 SGHNT and CDR2 YENEEA. The CDR3 spans 11 residues. The CDR3: CASSRGGIQYF. The CDR3, as DNA: TGTGCCAGCAGCCGAGGGGGCATTCAGTACTTC.

V usage is TRBV7-6 and J usage is TRBJ1-6, with a weak D call TRBD1 (6 bases). The ends were cut back, 0 bases at V and 5 bases at J, with 14 bases in the middle. Germline V CDR1 and CDR2: SGHVS, FNYEAQ. This CDR3 contains 17 residues. The DNA of the CDR3 is TGTGCCAGCAGCTTAGCGATACAGGGTTCCAATAATTCACCCCTCCACTTT. Protein sequence: CASSLAIQGSNNSPLHF.